Shown below are 26 T cell receptor beta chains from a single sample sequenced in a study of blood T cells in healthy people across ages. For the second PCR, which ran for 7 to 11 cycles, a sample-barcoded 5' primer and a J-beta primer mix were used. TCRdb ran MiXCR on the 5' RACE reads and lists one entry per CDR3 protein. The table shows hundreds of thousands of distinct CDR3 sequences, with roughly 49% occurring only once. Input material: blood. The receptor set was obtained from a woman aged 55 to 70 in good health.

V is TRBV5-1 and J is TRBJ2-5, with D possibly TRBD2 on 6 matching bases. Trimming left V 9 bases short and J 5 bases short, with 14 bases between. CDR1 and CDR2 (germline): SGHRS, YFSETQ. The CDR3 consists of 12 residues. This chain's CDR3 is CATRRVGETQYF. The CDR3 DNA follows: TGCGCCACCAGGAGGGTTGGTGAGACCCAGTACTTC.

The chain's CDR3 is CSANLADETQYF. The CDR3 bases are TGCAGTGCTAACCTAGCTGACGAGACCCAGTACTTC. The chain uses TRBV20-1 and TRBJ2-7; the D gene is possibly TRBD2 (5 bases). The tail of the sequence fits TRBJ2-5 better, so the J call may be wrong. The CDR3 loop spans 12 amino acids. Germline CDR1 reads DFQATT; CDR2 reads SNEGSKA (reference sequence).

This clonotype appeared a few times. The gene calls are TRBV29-1 and TRBJ2-1; D may be TRBD1 (5 bases). The CDR3 is 14 amino acids. V was trimmed by 6 bases and J by 0 bases, leaving 12 bases between them. Germline lookup yields CDR1 SQVTM and CDR2 ANQGSEA. The CDR3 DNA sequence: TGCAGCGTAGACCGACAGTCCTCCTACAATGAGCAGTTCTTC. Its translation is CSVDRQSSYNEQFF.

V gene TRBV2 combines with J gene TRBJ2-7; a weak D match, TRBD1 (6 bases). The J call may be faulty, since TRBJ2-5 better matches the DNA end. CDR1 and CDR2 (germline): SNHLY, FYNNEI. CDR3 length: 14 amino acids. The CDR3 protein is CASSEGQVGETQYF. In DNA form, the CDR3 reads TGTGCCAGCAGTGAAGGACAGGTGGGAGAGACCCAGTACTTC.

The V and J genes are TRBV28 and TRBJ2-7, with D perhaps TRBD1 or TRBD2 (5 bases each). The CDR3 totals 12 residues. Trimming stripped 7 bases from V and 5 bases from J, with 12 bases between. The germline V gene has CDR1 MDHEN and CDR2 SYDVKM. CDR3 bases: TGTGCCAGCACCAACACGGGACACGAGCAGTACTTC. It codes for CASTNTGHEQYF.

This clonotype turned up a few times. The rearrangement links TRBV11-1 to TRBJ2-5, with D possibly called TRBD1 or TRBD2 (7 bases each). This CDR3 contains 14 residues. The germline V and J ends were trimmed by 4 bases and 5 bases, with 14 bases remaining between them. Germline-derived CDR1 and CDR2 are SGHAT and FQDESV (reference sequence). CDR3 residues: CASSSRQGGETQYF. The CDR3 DNA sequence: TGTGCCAGCAGCTCCAGACAGGGAGGGGAGACCCAGTACTTC.

The chain combines TRBV3-1 with TRBJ2-2; 13 nucleotides agree with TRBD2. The junction had 6 bases not matched to a gene; V was cut back by 4 bases and J by 4 bases. The CDR3 length is 17 residues. The germline V gene encodes CDR1 LGHDT and CDR2 YNNKEL (reference sequence). The CDR3 sequence is CASSRGLAGVSTGELFF. The DNA of the CDR3 is TGTGCCAGCAGCCGAGGACTAGCGGGAGTCTCCACCGGGGAGCTGTTTTTT.

This chain links TRBV20-1 with TRBJ2-5; D unresolved. Looked up from germline, CDR1 is DFQATT and CDR2 is SNEGSKA (reference sequence). V gave up 3 bases and J gave up 1 base, with 3 bases separating them. The CDR3 has 11 residues. The CDR3 region is CSASLQETQYF. The CDR3 DNA follows: TGCAGTGCTAGCCTCCAAGAGACCCAGTACTTC.

The rearrangement uses TRBV27 and TRBJ1-1; TRBD1 is a possible D gene (5 bases). V lost 5 bases and J lost 4, with 11 bases in between. Germline assignment: CDR1 MNHEY and CDR2 SMNVEV (reference sequence). The CDR3 totals 13 residues. CDR3 bases: TGTGCCAGCAGTGTCGGGGGTACCACTGAAGCTTTCTTT. Translation: CASSVGGTTEAFF.

V is TRBV7-2 and J is TRBJ1-2, with TRBD1 as a possible D gene (5 bases). V gave up 3 bases and J gave up 7 bases, with 15 bases separating them. The CDR3 consists of 14 residues. Germline loops: CDR1 SGHTA, CDR2 FQGNSA. The CDR3 bases are TGTGCCAGCAGCTTTTCCCCGGTCAGGGCTGGCTACACCTTC. Amino acids: CASSFSPVRAGYTF.

CDR3 region: CASRGDRERMRDQYF. In DNA, the CDR3 is TGTGCCAGCAGAGGGGACAGGGAGAGGATGCGCGATCAGTACTTC. The V call is TRBV6-2 or TRBV6-3, the J call TRBJ2-7; 9 bases agree with TRBD1. The V gene's germline CDR1 is MNHEY and CDR2 SVGEGT. CDR3 size: 15 residues. The trim removed 6 bases at V and 10 bases at J, leaving 16 bases unmatched.

V and J are TRBV20-1 and TRBJ2-3; 7 bases are a match to TRBD1. The CDR3 contains 16 residues. Germline V gene lookup returns CDR1 DFQATT and CDR2 SNEGSKA (reference sequence). The trim removed 4 bases at V and 1 base at J, leaving 11 bases unmatched. The CDR3 protein is CSAMLDYDRGTDTQYF. CDR3 DNA: TGCAGTGCTATGTTAGACTACGACAGGGGCACAGATACGCAGTATTTT.

This rearrangement joins TRBV28 to TRBJ2-2; D ambiguous. CDR3 size: 16 residues. The V and J ends lost 1 base and 5 bases respectively, with 14 bases between them. CDR1 and CDR2 from the germline V gene are MDHEN and SYDVKM. The CDR3 DNA reads as TGTGCCAGCAGTTTATTCCGTGGAAGTGGGACCGGGGAGCTGTTTTTT. It specifies CASSLFRGSGTGELFF.

In the case of this clonotype: The junction and the germline gene differ at one end; a read error may be behind it. The chain couples TRBV12-3 or TRBV12-4 to TRBJ2-7; 8 bases match TRBD2. This CDR3 region has 15 residues. The CDR3 DNA is TGTGCCTGCAGTACCACTTATCTAGCGGGCTACGAGCAGTACTTC. Its protein is CACSTTYLAGYEQYF.

A remark on this clonotype: A read error may account for a junction end that differs from germline. The chain employs TRBV5-1 and TRBJ2-1; no clear D gene. Germline V CDR1 and CDR2: SGHRS, YFSETQ. The CDR3 sequence is 13 residues long. The CDR3 here is CASSLVGYNERFF. In DNA form, the CDR3 reads TGCGCCAGCAGCTTGGTGGGGTACAATGAGCGGTTCTTC. Drawing the rest from reference TRBV5-1 and TRBJ2-1, the complete variable domain is KAGVTQTPRYLIKTRGQQVTLSCSPISGHRSVSWYQQTPGQGLQFLFEYFSETQRNKGNFPGRFSGRQFSNSRSEMNVSTLELGDSALYLCASSLVGYNERFFGPGTRLTVL.

The genes are TRBV30 and TRBJ1-6; a weak D match, TRBD1 (5 bases). The V end was cut by 0 bases, the J end by 10 bases, with 13 bases between. Germline CDR1 and CDR2: GTSNPN and SVGIG (reference sequence). The CDR3 length is 14 residues. Here the CDR3 reads CAWSVTGGESPLHF. The CDR3 coding sequence is TGTGCCTGGAGTGTTACGGGGGGAGAGTCACCCCTCCACTTT.

This rearrangement joins TRBV10-3 to TRBJ1-3; no clear D. Germline loops: CDR1 ENHRY, CDR2 SYGVKD. V was cut by 0 bases and J by 3 bases, with 15 bases left in between. The CDR3 is 17 amino acids. CDR3 in DNA: TGTGCCATCAGTGAGTCGAACGGCATCTCTGTTGGAAACACCATATATTTT. Protein product: CAISESNGISVGNTIYF.

This clonotype was picked up a small number of times. The DNA is left out, because the CDR3 cannot be placed on it with certainty; the CDR3 is given as TCRdb lists it. The chain couples TRBV12-3 or TRBV12-4 to TRBJ2-1. The CDR3 comprises 12 residues, both ends counted. The CDR3 is CASRGGPLWQFF.

This chain uses TRBV7-9 with TRBJ1-1; D possibly corresponds to TRBD1 (6 bases). V was cut by 5 bases and J by 4 bases, with 14 bases left in between. CDR1 is SEHNR, CDR2 FQNEAQ, per germline (reference sequence). The CDR3 is 14 residues long. This CDR3 is CASSMTGDTTEAFF. The CDR3 nucleotides read TGTGCCAGCAGCATGACAGGTGATACCACTGAAGCTTTCTTT.

The rearrangement joins TRBV7-2 to TRBJ2-3; TRBD1 is a possible D gene (7 bases). Trimming cost V 5 bases and J 4 bases, with 16 bases left between them. CDR1 and CDR2 (germline): SGHTA, FQGNSA. The CDR3 is 15 residues long. CDR3 amino acids: CASSLRQGGPDTQYF. Written as DNA, the CDR3 is TGTGCCAGCAGCCTTCGACAGGGAGGTCCAGATACGCAGTATTTT.

The chain is built from TRBV27 and TRBJ2-5; 7 positions match TRBD2. The ends lost 4 bases at V and 1 base at J; junction bases unmatched: 6. The CDR3 has 15 residues. CDR1 and CDR2 (germline): MNHEY, SMNVEV (reference sequence). CDR3 sequence: CASSSGEGSQETQYF. Here the CDR3 DNA reads TGTGCCAGCAGTTCGGGGGAGGGGAGCCAAGAGACCCAGTACTTC.

The V and J genes are TRBV12-3 or TRBV12-4 and TRBJ2-4, with 7 bases identical to TRBD2. The V segment lost 3 bases and the J segment 3 bases; nucleotides outside the gene matches: 14. The CDR3 runs 18 residues. In DNA, the CDR3 is TGTGCCAGCAGTTTCGGTGCGAGGGGAGGGTCGGGCAAAAACATTCAGTACTTC. It is translated as CASSFGARGGSGKNIQYF.

This sequence joins TRBV25-1 and TRBJ2-7, with no clear D. The V and J ends lost 3 bases and 0 bases respectively, with 12 bases between them. The CDR3 totals 15 residues. Germline values: CDR1 MGHDK, CDR2 SYGVNS. CDR3 coding DNA: TGTGCCAGCAGTGACCCCGGACGGGCCTCCTACGAGCAGTACTTC. It translates to CASSDPGRASYEQYF.

This rearrangement joins TRBV5-1 to TRBJ1-2; D is unclear. This CDR3 is 18 amino acids long. Germline V gene lookup returns CDR1 SGHRS and CDR2 YFSETQ. V was shortened by 1 base and J by 0 bases, with 19 bases between the two germline ends. The CDR3 DNA reads TGCGCCAGCAGCTTGTTTTCGGGGTCGGTGGATGCTAACTATGGCTACACCTTC. This codes for CASSLFSGSVDANYGYTF.

This clonotype was seen a handful of times. The chain joins TRBV7-2 to TRBJ2-5, with TRBD2 matching 9 bases. Germline CDR1 is SGHTA and CDR2 is FQGNSA. V lost 5 bases to trimming and J lost 5 bases; unmatched junction nucleotides: 15. The CDR3 spans 17 residues. The DNA of the CDR3 is TGTGCCAGCAGCCCCGGGGTAGCGGGAGTGTTTCGGGAGACCCAGTACTTC. Translation: CASSPGVAGVFRETQYF.

In the case of this clonotype: Sequence at one end of the junction differs from germline and may be a read error. The rearrangement joins TRBV20-1 to TRBJ1-6, with D maybe TRBD1 (6 bases). The CDR3 has 15 amino acids. Looked up from germline, CDR1 is DFQATT and CDR2 is SNEGSKA (reference sequence). The CDR3 is CSARLGQINKSPLHF. The DNA for the CDR3 is TGCAGTGCTAGATTAGGACAGATTAATAAGTCACCCCTCCACTTT.